These T cell receptor beta chains were read from a single sample in a study of shared clonotypes between healthy human individuals. The method was immunoSEQ multiplex PCR; TCRdb's version includes in-frame clones alone and lacks a portion of them. The repertoire holds roughly 2.2 million clones, with 80% to 95% as singletons. The source material was naive CD4+ T cells from PBMCs. Every receptor here comes from a man between 18 and 29 years old in good health. Some clones in this sample may be carry-over from other donors' samples. Each CDR3 is given with its conserved first and last residue. Each record gives: clone size, D gene, J gene, V gene, CDR3 DNA, CDR3 protein. D genes are given only for firm matches. The size field is filled for only some rows; it gives once, few, many or a size class.

-,TRBD2,TRBJ2-3,TRBV28,TGTGCCAGCAGTTTATTGGGAGCGGGGGTCAGGGATACGCAGTATTTT,CASSLLGAGVRDTQYF
-,-,TRBJ1-5,TRBV15,TGTGCCACCAGCAGAACTCAACCGTCCTATAGCAATCAGCCCCAGCATTTT,CATSRTQPSYSNQPQHF
-,-,TRBJ2-3,TRBV4-1,TGCGCCAGCAGCTATGTTGGGCGGGGCCCGCTGGAAGATACGCAGTATTTT,CASSYVGRGPLEDTQYF
once,-,TRBJ2-7,TRBV11-2,TGTGCCAGCAGACCCTTAACCTCGGACTCAACCTACGAGCAGTACTTC,CASRPLTSDSTYEQYF
-,-,TRBJ1-1,TRBV7-2,TGTGCCAGCAGCTTAGTTGGGGGTGGCACTGAAGCTTTCTTT,CASSLVGGGTEAFF
-,TRBD1,TRBJ1-1,TRBV18,TGTGCCAGCTCACGAACCAGGGGGCTGGGGACTGAAGCTTTCTTT,CASSRTRGLGTEAFF
-,-,TRBJ1-6,TRBV5-1,TGCGCCAGCAGCTCGGGGGCGGTGACTAATTCACCCCTCCACTTT,CASSSGAVTNSPLHF
-,-,TRBJ2-3,TRBV6-5,TGTGCCAGCAGAACCGCGGGCCCTGGCACAGATACGCAGTATTTT,CASRTAGPGTDTQYF
few,-,TRBJ2-1,TRBV18,TGTGCCAGCTCACCGTCCCAGGGGGGTGAGCAGTTCTTC,CASSPSQGGEQFF
-,TRBD2,TRBJ2-3,TRBV25-1,TGTGCCGCTGGCGGGAGGACAGATACGCAGTATTTT,CAAGGRTDTQYF
-,-,TRBJ2-7,TRBV6-6,TGTGCCAGCAGAGACCCACAGGGAAAGGAAGTTTACGAGCAGTACTTC,CASRDPQGKEVYEQYF
-,-,TRBJ2-2,TRBV7-3,TGTGCCAGCAGCTACTCAGCGAGGGACCGATCTTCCGGGGAGCTGTTTTTT,CASSYSARDRSSGELFF
-,TRBD1,TRBJ1-1,TRBV2,TGTGCCAGCAGTGTGGGGACAGGGGGGTTCACTGAAGCTTTCTTT,CASSVGTGGFTEAFF
-,TRBD1,TRBJ1-2,TRBV4-1,TGCGCCAGCAGCCGTGGGACAGGGCAAATCACATATGGCTACACCTTC,CASSRGTGQITYGYTF
-,TRBD1,TRBJ2-2,TRBV28,TGTGCCAGCAGTCAACAGGGGACCGGGGAGCTGTTTTTT,CASSQQGTGELFF
-,TRBD1,TRBJ1-1,TRBV7-2,TGTGCCAGCAGCTTATGGCAGGGGGACACTGAAGCTTTCTTT,CASSLWQGDTEAFF
-,TRBD2,TRBJ2-1,TRBV9,TGTGCCAGCAGCCCAAGCGGGAGGGGCTACAATGAGCAGTTCTTC,CASSPSGRGYNEQFF
-,-,TRBJ1-1,TRBV5-6,TGTGCCAGCAGTTGGGGGTTAACAGGGTTGAACACTGAAGCTTTCTTT,CASSWGLTGLNTEAFF
-,TRBD1,TRBJ1-3,TRBV4-2,TGTGCCAGCAGCCAAGATGATCCCATTCAGGGGGGAAGCTCTGGAAACACCATATATTTT,CASSQDDPIQGGSSGNTIYF
-,-,TRBJ2-7,TRBV28,TGTGCCAGCAGGCGGAACCCGGGCTGGGGGGACGAGCAGTACTTC,CASRRNPGWGDEQYF
-,-,TRBJ1-3,TRBV4-1,TGCGCCAGCAGCCCCATAAACCACTCTGGAAACACCATATATTTT,CASSPINHSGNTIYF
once,TRBD1,TRBJ2-7,TRBV11-2,TGTGCCAGCAGCTCACTCGGACAGGGGGGTAGCTCCTACGAGCAGTACTTC,CASSSLGQGGSSYEQYF
-,-,TRBJ2-5,TRBV5-5,TGTGCCAGCAGCTTCGGACCTGAAGAGACCCAGTACTTC,CASSFGPEETQYF
-,-,TRBJ2-7,TRBV19,TGTGCCAGTAGTATAAGGGATCCACCCTACGAGCAGTACTTC,CASSIRDPPYEQYF
-,TRBD2,TRBJ2-2,TRBV7-2,TGTGCCAGCAGTTTTAGCGGGACGAACACCGGGGAGCTGTTTTTT,CASSFSGTNTGELFF
once,-,TRBJ2-5,TRBV19,TGTGCCAGTAGGCAGACCGAAAAAGAGACCCAGTACTTC,CASRQTEKETQYF
-,TRBD1,TRBJ2-7,TRBV6-5,TGTGCCAGCAGCAAGGGACAGGGGGCGAGAGAGCAGTACTTC,CASSKGQGAREQYF
-,-,TRBJ2-2,TRBV10-3,TGTGCCATCAGGACGGCACTGAACACCGGGGAGCTGTTTTTT,CAIRTALNTGELFF
-,-,TRBJ1-4,TRBV28,TGTGCCAGCTTACAGGGCACTAATGAAAAACTGTTTTTT,CASLQGTNEKLFF
-,-,TRBJ2-2,TRBV18,TGTGCCAGCTCACCAACGGCTATCACTGGGGAGCTGTTTTTT,CASSPTAITGELFF
-,TRBD1,TRBJ1-5,TRBV27,TGTGCCAGCCGAGACAGGGGGAATCAGCCCCAGCATTTT,CASRDRGNQPQHF
-,-,TRBJ2-3,TRBV2,TGTGCCAGCTTAGGGGGGGGGACTGGAGATACGCAGTATTTT,CASLGGGTGDTQYF
-,TRBD1,TRBJ2-5,TRBV6-6,TGTGCCAGCAGTCCCCACCAGACAGGGCCAGAGACCCAGTACTTC,CASSPHQTGPETQYF
-,TRBD2,TRBJ2-1,TRBV5-1,TGCGCCAGCAGCGTACCGGGACTAGCGGGAGTCAACAATGAGCAGTTCTTC,CASSVPGLAGVNNEQFF
-,TRBD2,TRBJ2-3,TRBV29-1,TGCAGCGTTGAAGATCGTAGCGGGAGGATCACAGATACGCAGTATTTT,CSVEDRSGRITDTQYF
-,TRBD1,TRBJ1-2,TRBV2,TGTGCCAGCAGTGGTTCAGGGGGTGGTAACTATGGCTACACCTTC,CASSGSGGGNYGYTF
-,-,TRBJ2-3,TRBV5-1,TGCGCCAGCAGCTTGGCCGATGCAGGGCAAGATACGCAGTATTTT,CASSLADAGQDTQYF
-,TRBD1,TRBJ1-1,TRBV6-1,TGTGCCAGCAGAGAGGGACAGGTCAACACTGAAGCTTTCTTT,CASREGQVNTEAFF
-,TRBD1,TRBJ2-5,TRBV6-5,TGTGCCAGCACGGTCGAAGAGCTTATTCCGGGACAGCAATACTTC,CASTVEELIPGQQYF
-,TRBD1,TRBJ1-1,TRBV9,TGTGCCAGTCAACAGGGGGCGAGGGACACTGAAGCTTTCTTT,CASQQGARDTEAFF
-,-,TRBJ2-7,TRBV28,TGTGCCAGCCAGACCTCCGGCAGCACCTACGAGCAGTACTTC,CASQTSGSTYEQYF
-,-,TRBJ2-1,TRBV11-3,TGTGCCAGCAGCTGGCAAGGGGGCTCCTACAATGAGCAGTTCTTC,CASSWQGGSYNEQFF
-,-,TRBJ1-1,TRBV6-5,TGTGCCAGCAGTTACAGAGGGGTGGCTGAAGCTTTCTTT,CASSYRGVAEAFF
once,-,TRBJ2-2,TRBV13,TGTGCCAGCAGCTTGCAGCGGAACACCGGGGAGCTGTTTTTT,CASSLQRNTGELFF
-,TRBD1,TRBJ2-6,TRBV6-4,TGTGCCAGCAGTGACCGGGACAGCAGCAAATCTGGGATAAGCTCTGGGGCCAACGTCCTGACTTTC,CASSDRDSSKSGISSGANVLTF
-,-,TRBJ2-3,TRBV9,TGTGCCAGCAGCGTAATTACTAGCACAGATACGCAGTATTTT,CASSVITSTDTQYF